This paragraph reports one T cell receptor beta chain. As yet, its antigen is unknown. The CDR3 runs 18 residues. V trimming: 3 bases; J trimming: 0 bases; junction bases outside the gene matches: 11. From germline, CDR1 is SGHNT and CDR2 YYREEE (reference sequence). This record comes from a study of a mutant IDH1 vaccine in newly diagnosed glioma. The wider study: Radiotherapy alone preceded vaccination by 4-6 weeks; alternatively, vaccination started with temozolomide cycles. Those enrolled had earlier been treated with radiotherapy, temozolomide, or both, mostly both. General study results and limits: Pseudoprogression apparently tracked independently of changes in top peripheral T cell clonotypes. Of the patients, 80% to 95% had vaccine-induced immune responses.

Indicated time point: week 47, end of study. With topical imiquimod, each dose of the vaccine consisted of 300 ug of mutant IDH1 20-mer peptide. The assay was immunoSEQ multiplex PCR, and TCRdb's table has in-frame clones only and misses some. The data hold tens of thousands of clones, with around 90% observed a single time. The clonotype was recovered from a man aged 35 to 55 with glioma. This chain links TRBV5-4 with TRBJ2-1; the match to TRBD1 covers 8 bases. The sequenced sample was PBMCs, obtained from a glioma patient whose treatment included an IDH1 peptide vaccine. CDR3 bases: TGTGCCAGCAGCTCGGGACAGGCCACTCCAAGCTCCTACAATGAGCAGTTCTTC. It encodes CASSSGQATPSSYNEQFF.